This TCR beta chain was sequenced in a study of radiotherapy plus CTLA-4 blockade in lung cancer. Across the whole study: Patients showed objective responses in 15% to 20% of cases, and disease control was achieved by roughly 30%.

The assay was immunoSEQ multiplex PCR, and TCRdb's table has in-frame clones only and misses some. The table has around 45,000 clones, about 72% seen once; the top ten hold around 8%. The V end lost 6 bases, the J end lost 1 base, and 16 bases lay between the germline ends. The CDR3 runs 16 residues. CDR1 and CDR2 from the germline V gene are GTSNPN and SVGIG (reference sequence). The specimen was peripheral blood, collected from a patient treated with radiotherapy plus ipilimumab. The TCR sequence derives from a human donor with non-small cell lung cancer who had stable disease on radiotherapy plus ipilimumab. The chain combines TRBV30 with TRBJ2-6; D tentatively fits TRBD1 or TRBD2 (6 bases each). The CDR3 sequence is CACLRGRGSGANVLTF. In nucleotides, the CDR3 is TGTGCCTGCCTCCGGGGGCGTGGGTCTGGGGCCAACGTCCTGACTTTC.